This TCR beta chain was profiled in a study of cytomegalovirus exposure and HLA in healthy donors. The primer mix had 60 Vbeta and 13 Jbeta primers. The data were produced by immunoSEQ multiplex PCR, yet TCRdb's version contains in-frame clones alone and is incomplete. Its table records around 150,000 clones. The CDR3 contains 16 residues. Trimming pared 3 bases from V and 0 bases from J, leaving 11 bases between. Germline loops: CDR1 LNHDA, CDR2 SQIVND (reference sequence). Source material: PBMCs. The origin of this receptor is a man under 40 in good health and CMV-seronegative. The chain joins TRBV19 to TRBJ1-4; D is unclear. Here the CDR3 reads CASSIAAAPTNEKLFF. The CDR3, as DNA: TGTGCCAGTAGTATTGCCGCGGCCCCAACTAATGAAAAACTGTTTTTT.